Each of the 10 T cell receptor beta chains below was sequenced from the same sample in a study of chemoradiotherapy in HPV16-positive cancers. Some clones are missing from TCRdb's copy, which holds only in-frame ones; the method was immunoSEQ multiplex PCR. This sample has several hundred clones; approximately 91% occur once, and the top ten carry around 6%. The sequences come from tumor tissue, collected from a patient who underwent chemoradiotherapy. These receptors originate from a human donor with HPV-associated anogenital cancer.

The CDR3 sequence is CASSVTGIYQPQHF. The CDR3 DNA reads TGTGCCAGCAGTGTTACAGGGATTTACCAGCCCCAGCATTTT. The V call is TRBV2, the J call TRBJ1-5; D is possibly TRBD1 (6 bases). V lost 4 bases, J lost 7 bases, and 14 bases lay in between. CDR1 and CDR2 from the germline V gene are SNHLY and FYNNEI. The CDR3 runs to 14 residues.

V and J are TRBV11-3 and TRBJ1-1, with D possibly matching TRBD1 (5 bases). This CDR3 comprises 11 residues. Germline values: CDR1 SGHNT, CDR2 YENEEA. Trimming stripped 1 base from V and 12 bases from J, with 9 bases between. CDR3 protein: CASSLGRTTFF. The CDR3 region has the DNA TGTGCCAGCAGCTTAGGGCGGACAACTTTCTTT.

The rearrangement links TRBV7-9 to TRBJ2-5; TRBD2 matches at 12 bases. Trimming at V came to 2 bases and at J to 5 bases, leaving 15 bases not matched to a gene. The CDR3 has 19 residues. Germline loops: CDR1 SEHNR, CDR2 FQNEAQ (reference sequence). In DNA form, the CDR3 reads TGTGCCAGCAGCTTAACTCGACTAGCGGGAGCTGCAGGGTGGGAGACCCAGTACTTC. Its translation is CASSLTRLAGAAGWETQYF.

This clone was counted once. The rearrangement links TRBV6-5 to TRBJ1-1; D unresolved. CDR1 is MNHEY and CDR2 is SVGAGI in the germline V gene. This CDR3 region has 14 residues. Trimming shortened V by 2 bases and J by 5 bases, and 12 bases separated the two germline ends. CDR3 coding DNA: TGTGCCAGCAGTTACGGGCTGGCACTGACTGAAGCTTTCTTT. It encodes CASSYGLALTEAFF.

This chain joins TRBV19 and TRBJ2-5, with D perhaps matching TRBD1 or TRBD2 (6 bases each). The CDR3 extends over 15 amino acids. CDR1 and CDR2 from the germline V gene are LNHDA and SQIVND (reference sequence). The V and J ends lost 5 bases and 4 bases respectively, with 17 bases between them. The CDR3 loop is CASSVGTGARETQYF. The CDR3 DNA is TGTGCCAGTAGTGTCGGGACGGGGGCGCGAGAGACCCAGTACTTC.

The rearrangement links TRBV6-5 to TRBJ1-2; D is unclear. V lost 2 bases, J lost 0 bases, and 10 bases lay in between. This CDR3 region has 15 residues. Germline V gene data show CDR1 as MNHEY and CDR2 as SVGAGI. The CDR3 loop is CASSYERRSNYGYTF. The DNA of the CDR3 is TGTGCCAGCAGTTACGAACGTAGATCTAACTATGGCTACACCTTC.

The CDR3 sequence is CASSEAMSLRTQYF. The CDR3 nucleotides are TGTGCCAGCAGTGAAGCGATGTCCCTAAGGACCCAGTACTTC. The genes are TRBV6-1 and TRBJ2-5; D not certain. In germline, CDR1 is MNHNS, CDR2 SASEGT. V lost 0 bases and J 7 bases, leaving 12 bases between the germline ends. CDR3 length equals 14 residues.

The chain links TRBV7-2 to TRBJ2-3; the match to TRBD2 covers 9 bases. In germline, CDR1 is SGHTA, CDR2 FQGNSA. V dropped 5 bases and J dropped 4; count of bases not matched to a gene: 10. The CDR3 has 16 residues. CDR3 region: CASSPHVAGGADTQYF. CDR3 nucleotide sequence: TGTGCCAGCAGCCCCCACGTGGCGGGGGGGGCAGATACGCAGTATTTT. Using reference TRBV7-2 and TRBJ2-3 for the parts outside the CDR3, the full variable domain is GAGVSQSPSNKVTEKGKDVELRCDPISGHTALYWYRQSLGQGLEFLIYFQGNSAPDKSGLPSDRFSAERTGGSVSTLTIQRTQQEDSAVYLCASSPHVAGGADTQYFGPGTRLTVL.

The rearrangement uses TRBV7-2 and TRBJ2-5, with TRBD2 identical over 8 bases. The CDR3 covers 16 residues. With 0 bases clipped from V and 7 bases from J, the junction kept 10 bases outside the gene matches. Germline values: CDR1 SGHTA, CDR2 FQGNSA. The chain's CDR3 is CASSLAGEGLVGTQYF. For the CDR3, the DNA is TGTGCCAGCAGCTTAGCGGGGGAGGGACTAGTCGGGACCCAGTACTTC.

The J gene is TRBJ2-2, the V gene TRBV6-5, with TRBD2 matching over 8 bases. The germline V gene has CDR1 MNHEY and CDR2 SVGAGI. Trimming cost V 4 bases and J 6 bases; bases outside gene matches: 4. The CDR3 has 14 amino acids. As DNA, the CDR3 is TGTGCCAGCAGTTCGACTAGCGTGTCCGGGGAGCTGTTTTTT. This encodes CASSSTSVSGELFF.